The entry that follows covers one TCR beta chain sequence. The sample originates from a study of Graves' ophthalmopathy and Graves' hyperthyroidism. Study-level information: Ahead of any treatment, peripheral blood was obtained at the initial diagnosis.

RNA transcripts were the source from which TCR beta CDR3 regions were amplified. RT-PCR in the first round used HTBI primers; a second-round multiplex PCR followed. TCRdb reprocessed the multiplex PCR reads with MiXCR, giving one entry per CDR3 protein. The table has 240,000 or so distinct CDR3 sequences, around 50% seen once. CDR1 and CDR2 from the germline V gene are LNHDA and SQIVND (reference sequence). CDR3 length: 16 amino acids. In this cohort, patients with other autoimmune diseases, uncontrolled infections, pregnancy or lactation were excluded. Physicians reached a diagnosis by relying on clinical symptoms, serum thyroxine, TRAb, thyroid ultrasound and orbital computed tomography.

The receptor's source is an adult man with Graves' ophthalmopathy. This chain joins TRBV19 and TRBJ2-7, with 11 bases identical to TRBD2. The DNA matches TRBJ2-1 better at its end, which makes the J call doubtful. The material sequenced was peripheral blood. The CDR3 protein is CASRTSGARSYNEQFF. CDR3 nucleotides: TGTGCCAGTAGGACTAGCGGGGCGAGGTCCTACAATGAGCAGTTCTTC.